Presented here are 7 T cell receptor beta chains from one specimen sequenced in a study of blood T cell repertoires in COVID-19. Libraries were prepared by immunoSEQ multiplex PCR; TCRdb keeps only in-frame clonotypes and omits some of them. The data hold about 81,000 clones, with about 84% observed a single time. The sample taken for sequencing was peripheral blood. The receptors were gathered from a woman in her seventies with acute or convalescent COVID-19.

The chain combines TRBV28 with TRBJ1-6; 7 bases fit TRBD1. This CDR3 spans 16 amino acids. Germline trimming cut 2 bases from V and 7 bases from J; bases unmatched to any gene: 8. Germline-derived CDR1 and CDR2 are MDHEN and SYDVKM. The CDR3 sequence: CASSLPWGQQNSPLHF. The CDR3, as DNA: TGTGCCAGCAGTTTACCCTGGGGACAGCAAAATTCACCCCTCCACTTT.

V and J are TRBV5-1 and TRBJ1-5; no firm D call. The CDR3 is made up of 12 amino acids. V lost 0 bases, J lost 6 bases, and 4 bases lay in between. Germline assignment: CDR1 SGHRS and CDR2 YFSETQ. The CDR3 nucleotides are TGCGCCAGCAGCTTGGCGGGTCAGCCCCAGCATTTT. Its translation is CASSLAGQPQHF.

The rearrangement links TRBV3-1 (or the pseudogene TRBV3-2) to TRBJ1-6; TRBD1 matches 10 bases. This CDR3 is built from 15 residues. The V gene's germline CDR1 is LGHDT and CDR2 YNNKEL (reference sequence). With V trimmed by 5 bases and J by 9 bases, 7 bases remained unmatched. CDR3 coding DNA: TGTGCCAGCAGCTCAAACCGGGACAGGGGTTCACCCCTCCACTTT. Translating it yields CASSSNRDRGSPLHF.

This clone occurred a few times. The V call is TRBV11-3, the J call TRBJ1-6, with TRBD1 matching over 9 bases. Germline CDR1 is SGHNT and CDR2 is YENEEA. V gave up 5 bases and J gave up 1 base; unmatched junction bases: 9. The CDR3 has 18 amino acids. The CDR3, as DNA: TGTGCCAGCAGCGTGAGGGGGGGACAGGGATCCTATAATTCACCCCTCCACTTT. The encoded protein is CASSVRGGQGSYNSPLHF.

The J gene is TRBJ1-2, the V gene TRBV28; 8 nucleotides agree with TRBD1. The CDR3 contains 15 residues. In germline, CDR1 is MDHEN, CDR2 SYDVKM. The J segment lost 1 base and the V segment lost 6 bases, leaving 7 bases of the junction unmatched. The CDR3 DNA sequence: TGTGCCAGCAGCTTCCGGGACAGGAATAACTATGGCTACACCTTC. It codes for CASSFRDRNNYGYTF.

This clone was seen only once. The chain employs TRBV18 and TRBJ2-2, with 9 bases matching TRBD1. The CDR3 contains 18 residues. Trimming at V came to 0 bases and at J to 0 bases, leaving 5 bases not matched to a gene. CDR1 is KGHSH and CDR2 is LQKENI in the germline V gene. The CDR3 coding sequence is TGTGCCAGCTCACCACCCCGCGGGACAGGGACGAACACCGGGGAGCTGTTTTTT. Amino acid sequence: CASSPPRGTGTNTGELFF.

The rearrangement joins TRBV7-8 to TRBJ2-5; 8 nucleotides align to TRBD2. The CDR3 is 15 residues long. V lost 4 bases to trimming and J lost 3 bases; unmatched junction nucleotides: 7. The germline gives CDR1 SGHVS, CDR2 FQNEAQ. CDR3 coding DNA: TGTGCCAGCAGCTCCCCTGAAGCGGGGGAAGAGACCCAGTACTTC. This sequence encodes CASSSPEAGEETQYF. Using reference TRBV7-8 and TRBJ2-5 for the parts outside the CDR3, the full variable domain is GAGVSQSPRYKVAKRGQDVALRCDPISGHVSLFWYQQALGQGPEFLTYFQNEAQLDKSGLPSDRFFAERPEGSVSTLKIQRTQQEDSAVYLCASSSPEAGEETQYFGPGTRLLVL.